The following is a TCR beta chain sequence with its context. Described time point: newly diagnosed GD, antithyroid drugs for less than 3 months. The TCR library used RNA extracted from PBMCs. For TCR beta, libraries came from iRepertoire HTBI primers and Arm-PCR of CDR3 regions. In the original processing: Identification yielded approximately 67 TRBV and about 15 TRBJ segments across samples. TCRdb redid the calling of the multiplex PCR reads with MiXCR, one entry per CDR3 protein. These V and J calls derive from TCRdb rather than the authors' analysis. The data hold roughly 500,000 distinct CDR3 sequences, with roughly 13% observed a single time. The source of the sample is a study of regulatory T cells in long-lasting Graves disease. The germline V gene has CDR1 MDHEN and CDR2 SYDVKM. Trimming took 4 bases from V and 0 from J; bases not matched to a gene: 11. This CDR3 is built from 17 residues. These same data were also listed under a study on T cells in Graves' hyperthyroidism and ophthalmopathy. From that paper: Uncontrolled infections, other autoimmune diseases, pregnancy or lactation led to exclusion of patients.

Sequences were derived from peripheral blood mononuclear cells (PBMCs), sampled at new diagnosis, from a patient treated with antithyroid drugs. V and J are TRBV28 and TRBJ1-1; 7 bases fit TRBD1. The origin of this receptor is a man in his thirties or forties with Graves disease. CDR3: CASSWYEGALMNTEAFF. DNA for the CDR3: TGTGCCAGCAGTTGGTATGAGGGGGCCCTTATGAACACTGAAGCTTTCTTT.